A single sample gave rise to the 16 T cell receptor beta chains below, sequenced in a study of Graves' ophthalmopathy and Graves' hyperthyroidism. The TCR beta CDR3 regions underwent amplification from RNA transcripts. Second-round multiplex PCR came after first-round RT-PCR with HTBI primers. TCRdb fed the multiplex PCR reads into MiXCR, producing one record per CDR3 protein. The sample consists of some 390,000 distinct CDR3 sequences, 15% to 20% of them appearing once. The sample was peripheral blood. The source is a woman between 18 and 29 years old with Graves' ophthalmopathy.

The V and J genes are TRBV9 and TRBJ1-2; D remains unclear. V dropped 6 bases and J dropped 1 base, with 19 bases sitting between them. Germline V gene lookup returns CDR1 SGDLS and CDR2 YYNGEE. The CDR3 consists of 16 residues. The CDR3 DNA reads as TGTGCCAGCACGCCCCGTGCGAGGACGGATAACTATGGCTACACCTTC. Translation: CASTPRARTDNYGYTF.

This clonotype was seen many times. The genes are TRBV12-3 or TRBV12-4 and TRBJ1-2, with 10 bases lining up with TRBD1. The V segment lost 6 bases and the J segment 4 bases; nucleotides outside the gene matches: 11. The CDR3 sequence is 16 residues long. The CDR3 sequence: CASSSGRDRGVYGYTF. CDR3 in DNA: TGTGCCAGCAGCTCCGGCCGGGACAGGGGAGTCTATGGCTACACCTTC.

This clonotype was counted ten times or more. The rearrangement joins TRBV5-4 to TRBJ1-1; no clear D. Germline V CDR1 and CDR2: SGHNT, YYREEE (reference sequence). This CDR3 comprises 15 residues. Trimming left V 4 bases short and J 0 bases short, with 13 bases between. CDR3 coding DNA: TGTGCCAGCAGCCCTGAGAGACACCTGAACACTGAAGCTTTCTTT. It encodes CASSPERHLNTEAFF.

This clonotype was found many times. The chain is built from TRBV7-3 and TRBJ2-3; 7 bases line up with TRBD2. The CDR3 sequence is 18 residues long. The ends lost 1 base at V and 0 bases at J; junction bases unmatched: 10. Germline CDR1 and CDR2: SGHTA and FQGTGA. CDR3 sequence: CASSLSVGGRHSTDTQYF. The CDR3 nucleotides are TGTGCCAGCAGCTTAAGCGTCGGCGGGAGACATAGCACAGATACGCAGTATTTT. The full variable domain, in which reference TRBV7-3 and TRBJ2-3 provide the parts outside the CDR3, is GAGVSQTPSNKVTEKGKYVELRCDPISGHTALYWYRQSLGQGPEFLIYFQGTGAADDSGLPNDRFFAVRPEGSVSTLKIQRTERGDSAVYLCASSLSVGGRHSTDTQYFGPGTRLTVL.

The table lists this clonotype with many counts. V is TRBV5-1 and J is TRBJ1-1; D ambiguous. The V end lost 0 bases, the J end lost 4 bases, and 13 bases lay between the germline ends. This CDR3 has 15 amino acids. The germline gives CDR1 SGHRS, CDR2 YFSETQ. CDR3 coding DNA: TGCGCCAGCAGCTTGGGAGGCAGCCTACTCACTGAAGCTTTCTTT. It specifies CASSLGGSLLTEAFF.

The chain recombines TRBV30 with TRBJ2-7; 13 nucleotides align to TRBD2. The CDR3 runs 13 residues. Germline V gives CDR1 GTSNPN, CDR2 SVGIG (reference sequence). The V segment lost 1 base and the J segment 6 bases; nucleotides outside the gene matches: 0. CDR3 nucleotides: TGTGCCTGGAGTGGGACTAGCGGGAGCGAGCAGTACTTC. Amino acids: CAWSGTSGSEQYF.

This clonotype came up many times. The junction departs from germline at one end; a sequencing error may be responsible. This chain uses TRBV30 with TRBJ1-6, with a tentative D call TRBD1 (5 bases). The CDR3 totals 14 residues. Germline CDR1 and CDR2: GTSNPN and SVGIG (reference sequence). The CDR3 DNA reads TGTGCCTGGAGTACCGGAGGGGATAATTCACCCCCCCACTTT. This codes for CAWSTGGDNSPPHF.

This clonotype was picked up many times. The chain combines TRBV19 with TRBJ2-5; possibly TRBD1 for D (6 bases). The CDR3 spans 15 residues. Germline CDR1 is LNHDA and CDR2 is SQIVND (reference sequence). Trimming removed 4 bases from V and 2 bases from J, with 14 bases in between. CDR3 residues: CASSKDRQVQETQYF. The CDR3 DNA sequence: TGTGCCAGTAGTAAAGATCGACAGGTACAAGAGACCCAGTACTTC.

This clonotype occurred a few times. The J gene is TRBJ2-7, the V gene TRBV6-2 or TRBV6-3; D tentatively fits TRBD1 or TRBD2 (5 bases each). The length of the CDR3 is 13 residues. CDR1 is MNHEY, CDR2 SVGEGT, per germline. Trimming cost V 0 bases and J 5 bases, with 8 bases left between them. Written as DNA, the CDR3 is TGTGCCAGCAGTTACTCGACGGGGCACGAGCAGTACTTC. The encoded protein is CASSYSTGHEQYF.

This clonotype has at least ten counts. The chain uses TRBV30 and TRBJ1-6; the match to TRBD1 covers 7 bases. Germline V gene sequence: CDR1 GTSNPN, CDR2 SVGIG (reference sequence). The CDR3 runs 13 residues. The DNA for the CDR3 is TGTGCAACTCAGGGGGTTGATAATTCACCCCTCCACTTT. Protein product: CATQGVDNSPLHF. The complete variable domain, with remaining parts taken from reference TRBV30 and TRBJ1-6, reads SQTIHQWPATLVQPVGSPLSLECTVEGTSNPNLYWYRQAAGRGLQLLFYSVGIGQISSEVPQNLSASRPQDRQFILSSKKLLLSDSGFYLCATQGVDNSPLHFGNGTRLTVT.

In nucleotides, the CDR3 is TGTGCCAGCAGTTACTACCGCACAGACTACCTCTACGAGCAGTACTTC. It is translated as CASSYYRTDYLYEQYF. The rearrangement links TRBV6-5 to TRBJ2-7; D is possibly TRBD2 (5 bases). Germline CDR1 is MNHEY and CDR2 is SVGAGI. The CDR3 is 16 amino acids. V gave up 1 base and J gave up 3 bases, with 16 bases separating them.

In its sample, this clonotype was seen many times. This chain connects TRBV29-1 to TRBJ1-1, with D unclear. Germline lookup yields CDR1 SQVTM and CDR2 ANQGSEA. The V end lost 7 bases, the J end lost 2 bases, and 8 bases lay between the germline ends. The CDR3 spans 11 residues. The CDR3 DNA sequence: TGCAGCGGCTCAGATAACACTGAAGCTTTCTTT. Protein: CSGSDNTEAFF.

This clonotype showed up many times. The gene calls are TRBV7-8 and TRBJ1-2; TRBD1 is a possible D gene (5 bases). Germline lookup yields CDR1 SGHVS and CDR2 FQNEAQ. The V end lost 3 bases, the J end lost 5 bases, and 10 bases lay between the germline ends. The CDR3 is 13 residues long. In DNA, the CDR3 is TGTGCCAGCAGCTTGGCAGGGAGTTATGGCTACACCTTC. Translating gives CASSLAGSYGYTF.

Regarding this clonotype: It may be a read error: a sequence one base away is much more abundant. CDR3 region: CSARDVSTGELFF. The CDR3 coding sequence is TGCAGTGCTAGAGATGTCAGCACCGGGGAGCTGTTTTTT. The V and J genes are TRBV20-1 and TRBJ2-2; D unresolved. The germline V and J ends were trimmed by 0 bases and 4 bases, with 6 bases remaining between them. CDR1 and CDR2 from the germline V gene are DFQATT and SNEGSKA (reference sequence). This CDR3 spans 13 amino acids.

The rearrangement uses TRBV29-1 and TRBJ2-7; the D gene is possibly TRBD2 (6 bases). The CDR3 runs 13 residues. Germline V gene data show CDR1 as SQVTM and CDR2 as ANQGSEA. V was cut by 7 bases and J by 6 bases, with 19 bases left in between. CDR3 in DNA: TGCAGCGCAGATATAGGGACTCCTGGCGAGCAGTACTTC. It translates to CSADIGTPGEQYF.

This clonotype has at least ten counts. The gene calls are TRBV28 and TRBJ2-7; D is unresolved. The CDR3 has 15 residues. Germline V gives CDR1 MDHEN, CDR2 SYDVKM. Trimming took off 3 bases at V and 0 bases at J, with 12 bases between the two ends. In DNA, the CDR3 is TGTGCCAGCAGTTTGATTGGGGATGACTCCTACGAGCAGTACTTC. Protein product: CASSLIGDDSYEQYF.